This TCR beta chain was retrieved from a study of blood T cell repertoires in COVID-19. As for the study in general: The United States, Italy and Spain were the sources of the acute and convalescent COVID-19 samples. Nucleic acid was either cDNA or gDNA, and it came from T cells, B-cell-depleted T cells, or PBMCs.

In the original processing: Estimated nucleated cell counts came from reference gene primer amplification. Sequencing used immunoSEQ multiplex PCR; TCRdb keeps in-frame clones, though not all of them. That table is the source of V, J and clone size, and D and trimming were worked out from the DNA. The table includes roughly 230,000 clones, roughly 87% detected once. This clone was observed a few times. This CDR3 has 13 amino acids. In germline, CDR1 is SQVTM, CDR2 ANQGSEA. The ends lost 6 bases at V and 4 bases at J; junction bases unmatched: 4. Material: peripheral blood. The chain employs TRBV29-1 and TRBJ2-1, with TRBD1 matching 9 bases. This receptor was identified in a woman aged 40 to 49 who had recovered from COVID-19. The CDR3 protein is CSVRDRVYNEQFF. CDR3 sequence (DNA): TGCAGCGTACGGGACAGGGTATACAATGAGCAGTTCTTC.